The entry below gives a single T cell receptor beta chain sequence along with its context. The data stem from a study of T cell changes during pregnancy in multiple sclerosis. The CDR3 is 14 amino acids. Germline V CDR1 and CDR2: KGHSH, LQKENI. V lost 2 bases and J lost 2, with 9 bases in between. Method: immunoSEQ multiplex PCR; TCRdb's copy keeps in-frame clones and lacks some. The table includes roughly 110,000 clones, approximately 90% detected once. This sequence joins TRBV18 and TRBJ1-1; unclear D gene. The clonotype originates from a female donor with multiple sclerosis, enrolled in a pregnancy study. Material: peripheral blood, obtained in the third trimester of pregnancy. The chain's CDR3 is CASSPEGANTEAFF. The DNA for the CDR3 is TGTGCCAGCTCACCAGAAGGAGCTAACACTGAAGCTTTCTTT.